Listed below are T cell receptor beta chains from one sample, sequenced in a study of spatial heterogeneity in lung cancer. TCRdb redid the calling of the 5' RACE reads with MiXCR, one entry per CDR3 protein. The table shows tens of thousands of distinct CDR3 sequences, with around 12% occurring only once. This sample comprised PBMCs, obtained at surgery. The source is a male donor with early-stage non-small cell lung cancer. The CDR3 runs from the conserved cysteine through the conserved F or W. D genes are given only for firm matches. Clone size, where shown, is once, few, many, or a class for clones that have expanded.

D	size	V	length	J	CDR3	DNA
NA	NA	TRBV30	14	TRBJ1-6	CAWRTGSSNSPLHF	TGTGCCTGGAGAACAGGGAGCTCCAATTCACCCCTCCACTTT
NA	NA	TRBV16	14	TRBJ2-1	CASSQSNGAGAQFF	TGTGCCAGCAGCCAATCTAACGGGGCCGGGGCTCAGTTCTTC
NA	NA	TRBV24-1	12	TRBJ2-3	CATSDSGDTQYF	TGTGCCACCAGTGATTCTGGGGATACGCAGTATTTT
TRBD2	few	TRBV19	15	TRBJ2-7	CASSFSGGVSYEQYF	TGTGCCAGTAGTTTTAGCGGGGGAGTCTCCTACGAGCAGTACTTC
NA	many	TRBV27	14	TRBJ1-1	CASSLSGRKTEAFF	TGTGCCAGCAGTTTATCAGGGCGGAAGACTGAAGCTTTCTTT
NA	few	TRBV7-8	13	TRBJ1-1	CASSLNRWAEAFF	TGTGCCAGCAGCCTAAACAGATGGGCTGAAGCTTTCTTT
TRBD1	NA	TRBV11-2	15	TRBJ1-2	CASSSRTGTNYGYTF	TGTGCCAGCAGCTCGCGGACAGGAACTAACTATGGCTACACCTTC
NA	NA	TRBV6-4	14	TRBJ2-3	CATSPGTHTDTQYF	TGTGCCACCTCCCCCGGGACACACACAGATACGCAGTATTTT
NA	few	TRBV25-1	14	TRBJ2-5	CASSEYPRWETQYF	TGTGCCAGCAGTGAATATCCCCGGTGGGAGACCCAGTACTTC
NA	NA	TRBV2	13	TRBJ2-5	CASSRTVVETQYF	TGTGCCAGCAGTAGGACAGTGGTGGAGACCCAGTACTTC
NA	few	TRBV3-1	15	TRBJ1-5	CASGDGGASNQPQHF	TGTGCCAGCGGCGACGGGGGCGCGAGCAATCAGCCCCAGCATTTT
TRBD1	few	TRBV7-9	15	TRBJ2-7	CASSPTGGPAYEQYF	TGTGCCAGCAGCCCGACAGGGGGGCCGGCCTACGAGCAGTACTTC
TRBD1	many	TRBV12-3/TRBV12-4	14	TRBJ2-5	CASKRQGDQETQYF	TGTGCCAGTAAACGACAGGGGGACCAAGAGACCCAGTACTTC
TRBD2	NA	TRBV2	14	TRBJ2-5	CASSETSGRKTQYF	TGTGCCAGCAGCGAGACTAGCGGGAGAAAGACCCAGTACTTC
TRBD1	NA	TRBV19	14	TRBJ1-5	CASRDRASNQPQHF	TGTGCCAGCCGGGACAGAGCAAGCAATCAGCCCCAGCATTTT
TRBD1	many	TRBV7-9	18	TRBJ2-1	CASSSPGQGVTSYNEQFF	TGTGCCAGCAGCTCACCGGGACAGGGGGTAACCTCCTACAATGAGCAGTTCTTC
NA	many	TRBV12-3/TRBV12-4	13	TRBJ2-5	CASSSRGQETQYF	TGTGCCAGCAGTTCCCGGGGGCAAGAGACCCAGTACTTC
TRBD2	many	TRBV5-6	14	TRBJ2-1	CASSGAGGGDEQFF	TGTGCCAGCAGCGGAGCGGGAGGAGGGGATGAGCAGTTCTTC
NA	few	TRBV7-3	15	TRBJ2-3	CASSALGLGTDTQYF	TGTGCCAGCAGCGCCCTTGGCTTGGGCACAGATACGCAGTATTTT
NA	NA	TRBV20-1	14	TRBJ1-2	CSASTRRRDYGYTF	TGCAGTGCCTCGACTCGGCGTAGGGACTATGGCTACACCTTC
NA	NA	TRBV11-2	16	TRBJ2-1	CASSLGNRDIYNEQFF	TGTGCCAGCAGCTTAGGGAACAGGGATATATACAATGAGCAGTTCTTC
NA	NA	TRBV18	14	TRBJ2-7	CASSPSVKHYEQYF	TGTGCCAGCTCACCTAGCGTGAAGCACTACGAGCAGTACTTC
TRBD2	few	TRBV9	16	TRBJ2-3	CASSVLAGGPGDTQYF	TGTGCCAGCAGCGTGCTGGCGGGGGGGCCGGGAGATACGCAGTATTTT
NA	few	TRBV20-1	13	TRBJ2-4	CSASQLAKNIQYF	TGCAGTGCTAGCCAACTAGCCAAAAACATTCAGTACTTC
TRBD2	few	TRBV7-9	17	TRBJ2-5	CASSLALASGHQETQYF	TGTGCCAGCAGCTTAGCGCTGGCTAGCGGGCACCAAGAGACCCAGTACTTC
NA	NA	TRBV18	14	TRBJ1-6	CASSPGVFDSPLHF	TGTGCCAGCTCACCAGGGGTTTTCGATTCACCCCTCCACTTT
TRBD2	NA	TRBV5-4	18	TRBJ2-3	CASSLGGRLAGKEGAQYF	TGTGCCAGCAGCTTGGGGGGGCGGCTAGCGGGAAAGGAGGGAGCGCAGTATTTT
NA	many	TRBV20-1	12	TRBJ1-1	CSARSPNTEAFF	TGCAGTGCTAGAAGCCCGAACACTGAAGCTTTCTTT
TRBD1	NA	TRBV11-2	14	TRBJ2-1	CASSFDRGHNEQFF	TGTGCCAGCAGCTTTGACAGGGGCCACAATGAGCAGTTCTTC
NA	NA	TRBV20-1	15	TRBJ1-6	CSVISGGAYNSPLHF	TGCAGTGTCATCTCCGGGGGGGCCTATAATTCACCCCTCCACTTT
TRBD1	NA	TRBV5-6	19	TRBJ2-1	CASRYRWDRGKSSYNEQFF	TGTGCCAGCAGGTACCGGTGGGACAGGGGGAAAAGCTCCTACAATGAGCAGTTCTTC
TRBD2	NA	TRBV13	15	TRBJ2-3	CASSLGSGTTDTQYF	TGTGCCAGCAGCTTAGGTAGCGGGACAACAGATACGCAGTATTTT
NA	many	TRBV13	13	TRBJ1-4	CASSLGINEKLFF	TGTGCCAGCAGCTTGGGGATAAATGAAAAACTGTTTTTT
NA	many	TRBV6-2/TRBV6-3	15	TRBJ1-2	CASTGLGGSNYGYTF	TGTGCCAGCACCGGACTCGGTGGCAGTAACTATGGCTACACCTTC
TRBD1	NA	TRBV7-2	13	TRBJ2-3	CASSTGGTDTQYF	TGTGCCAGCAGCACAGGGGGCACAGATACGCAGTATTTT
TRBD2	many	TRBV29-1	13	TRBJ2-7	CSVVASGRKEQYF	TGCAGCGTTGTGGCTAGCGGGAGGAAAGAGCAGTACTTC
NA	many	TRBV12-3/TRBV12-4	13	TRBJ2-5	CASSPHYLETQYF	TGTGCCAGCAGCCCCCATTACCTGGAGACCCAGTACTTC
NA	few	TRBV5-3	15	TRBJ1-5	CARSYDRTPLSPQHF	TGTGCCAGAAGCTATGACCGGACCCCTCTATCACCCCAGCATTTT
NA	NA	TRBV4-3	15	TRBJ2-1	CASSQDGGSYNEQFF	TGCGCCAGCAGCCAAGATGGGGGCTCCTACAATGAGCAGTTCTTC
TRBD1	many	TRBV4-3	14	TRBJ2-7	CASSQERTGREQYF	TGCGCCAGCAGCCAGGAGAGGACAGGGCGGGAGCAGTACTTC